This entry lists 8 T cell receptor beta chains sequenced from one sample in a study of vaccination effects on CD4 cells after COVID-19. Antigen-specific CD4+ T cells were expanded with viral peptide pools in the ViraFEST assay before sequencing. Cultured cells yielded isolated CD4+ T cells after less than 11 days. Negative nucleocapsid antibody tests before and after vaccination confirmed no previous SARS-CoV-2 infection. No cognate antigen is known for these TCRs. Generated by immunoSEQ multiplex PCR, the TCRdb table keeps only in-frame clones and is missing some. There are more than 40,000 clones in the sample; approximately 70% occur only once, and roughly 24% lies in the top ten. The source material was CD4+ T cells from PBMCs cultured with HCoV-OC43 spike peptides, sampled before COVID-19 vaccination. The subset here: HCoV-OC43 spike overlapping peptide pool stimulation. The receptors were sampled from a human donor who received a COVID-19 vaccine.

The chain recombines TRBV19 with TRBJ2-1; 10 bases fit TRBD2. This CDR3 has 15 residues. Germline lookup yields CDR1 LNHDA and CDR2 SQIVND (reference sequence). V gave up 5 bases and J gave up 9 bases; unmatched junction bases: 10. CDR3 sequence: CASSLPAGGRSEQFF. The CDR3 region has the DNA TGTGCCAGTAGTCTCCCAGCGGGGGGGCGAAGTGAGCAGTTCTTC.

Turning to this clone: One junction end disagrees with the germline gene, perhaps due to a read error. This chain links TRBV29-1 with TRBJ2-1, with D possibly TRBD2 on 6 matching bases. The CDR3 consists of 13 residues. Looked up from germline, CDR1 is SQVTM and CDR2 is ANQGSEA. The CDR3 protein is CTVLGGGTNEQFF. The CDR3, as DNA: TGCACCGTTCTCGGGGGAGGTACGAATGAGCAGTTCTTC.

This clone was observed a handful of times. This sequence joins TRBV11-2 and TRBJ1-2; D perhaps matches TRBD1 (6 bases). The germline V gene has CDR1 SGHAT and CDR2 FQNNGV. V lost 5 bases and J lost 4, with 14 bases in between. The CDR3 loop spans 14 amino acids. CDR3: CASSLSRQAYGYTF. The CDR3 DNA reads TGTGCCAGCAGCCTGAGCAGACAGGCCTATGGCTACACCTTC. Full variable domain (remainder filled in from reference TRBV11-2 and TRBJ1-2): EAGVAQSPRYKIIEKRQSVAFWCNPISGHATLYWYQQILGQGPKLLIQFQNNGVVDDSQLPKDRFSAERLKGVDSTLKIQPAKLEDSAVYLCASSLSRQAYGYTFGSGTRLTVV.

This clone was counted a few times. The chain recombines TRBV6-5 with TRBJ1-2, with D unclear. CDR1 is MNHEY, CDR2 SVGAGI, per germline. The V end lost 2 bases, the J end lost 4 bases, and 14 bases lay between the germline ends. This CDR3 region has 15 residues. CDR3 coding DNA: TGTGCCAGCAGTTACGAGGCCACGTTCCCCTATGGCTACACCTTC. Its translation is CASSYEATFPYGYTF.

The table lists this clone with a few counts. V gene TRBV7-9 combines with J gene TRBJ2-1; 8 bases line up with TRBD1. In germline, CDR1 is SEHNR, CDR2 FQNEAQ (reference sequence). Unmatched junction bases numbered 1, after V lost 5 bases and J lost 7 bases. CDR3 length: 12 residues. The CDR3 region has the DNA TGTGCCAGCAGCAGGACAGGGAATGAGCAGTTCTTC. Amino acid sequence: CASSRTGNEQFF. The variable domain in full, with the rest retrieved from reference TRBV7-9 and TRBJ2-1, is DTGVSQNPRHKITKRGQNVTFRCDPISEHNRLYWYRQTLGQGPEFLTYFQNEAQLEKSRLLSDRFSAERPKGSFSTLEIQRTEQGDSAMYLCASSRTGNEQFFGPGTRLTVL.

The chain combines TRBV5-4 with TRBJ2-3; D remains unclear. V lost 4 bases and J 2 bases, leaving 14 bases between the germline ends. This CDR3 contains 15 residues. Germline V gene data show CDR1 as SGHNT and CDR2 as YYREEE (reference sequence). In DNA, the CDR3 is TGTGCCAGCAGCCGTTCGGACCTTTCCACAGATACGCAGTATTTT. Its protein is CASSRSDLSTDTQYF. Drawing the rest from reference TRBV5-4 and TRBJ2-3, the complete variable domain is ETGVTQSPTHLIKTRGQQVTLRCSSQSGHNTVSWYQQALGQGPQFIFQYYREEENGRGNFPPRFSGLQFPNYSSELNVNALELDDSALYLCASSRSDLSTDTQYFGPGTRLTVL.

CDR3: CASTTTGARGYTF. CDR3 in DNA: TGTGCCAGCACCACGACAGGGGCCCGGGGCTACACCTTC. This sequence joins TRBV12-3 or TRBV12-4 and TRBJ1-2, with TRBD1 identical over 8 bases. J was trimmed by 8 bases and V by 7 bases; bases with no gene match: 9. CDR3 length equals 13 residues.

V is TRBV9 and J is TRBJ2-5; D is undetermined. The germline V gene has CDR1 SGDLS and CDR2 YYNGEE. With 4 bases removed from V and 5 bases from J, the gap between germline ends came to 21 bases. CDR3 length: 16 amino acids. The CDR3 is CASSPNSAQASETQYF. The CDR3 DNA reads TGTGCCAGCAGCCCAAATTCGGCTCAAGCGTCGGAGACCCAGTACTTC.